This T cell receptor (beta chain) is from a study of T cells in Graves' hyperthyroidism and ophthalmopathy. A note on this clonotype: A much larger clone lies one base from this, so it may be a read error. Because it lacks the conserved phenylalanine or tryptophan at the end, this CDR3 is likely a read error.

Germline loops: CDR1 LGHDT, CDR2 YNNKEL (reference sequence). This CDR3 contains 13 residues. The V and J ends lost 4 bases and 0 bases respectively, with 5 bases between them. Amplified TCR beta CDR3 regions came from RNA transcripts. The HTBI primer set was used in a first-round RT-PCR of the TCR CDR3. TCRdb ran MiXCR on the multiplex PCR reads and lists one entry per CDR3 protein. The sample comprises about 500,000 distinct CDR3 sequences, 16% of which are singletons, and about 18% rests with the top ten. The chain carries TRBV3-1 and TRBJ2-3; D call uncertain. The sequenced sample consisted of blood. This TCR was sampled from a young woman with Graves' hyperthyroidism. DNA of the CDR3: TGTGCCAGCAGCCCCTTTAGCACAGATACGCAGTATCTT. Its protein is CASSPFSTDTQYL.